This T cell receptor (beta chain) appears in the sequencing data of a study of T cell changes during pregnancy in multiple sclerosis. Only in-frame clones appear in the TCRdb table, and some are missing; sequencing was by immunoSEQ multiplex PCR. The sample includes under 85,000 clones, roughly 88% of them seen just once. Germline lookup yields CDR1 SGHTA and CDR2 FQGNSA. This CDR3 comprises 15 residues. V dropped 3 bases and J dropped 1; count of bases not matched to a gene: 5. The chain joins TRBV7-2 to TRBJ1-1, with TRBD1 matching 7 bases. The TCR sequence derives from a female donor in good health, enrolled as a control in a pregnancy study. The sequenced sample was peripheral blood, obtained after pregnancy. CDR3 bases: TGTGCCAGCAGCTTCTCAGGGGGTACGAACACTGAAGCTTTCTTT. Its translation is CASSFSGGTNTEAFF.